This is a list of T cell receptor beta chains from one sample in a study of response to subunit inactivated influenza vaccine. TCRdb ran MiXCR on the RT-PCR reads and lists one entry per CDR3 protein. The data contain 700,000 to 800,000 distinct CDR3 sequences, around 18% of them singletons. The sequencing here drew on PBMCs from blood, taken roughly 5 days after vaccination. The receptor set was obtained from a man aged 50-59 years who received an inactivated influenza vaccine. Each CDR3 is given without its conserved first and last residue. Fields, in order: CDR3 protein, D gene, clone size, V gene, J gene. A D gene is named only where the DNA matches it firmly. Where a row states a size, it is once, few, many or the class of an expanded clone; other rows omit it.

CDR3aa: ASRPDRDLKLF
d_gene: TRBD1
abundance: once
v_gene: TRBV2
j_gene: TRBJ1-4

CDR3aa: ASSLYPTNQPQH
d_gene: .
abundance: .
v_gene: TRBV7-8
j_gene: TRBJ1-5

CDR3aa: ASSLPPNTGELF
d_gene: .
abundance: few
v_gene: TRBV7-2
j_gene: TRBJ2-2

CDR3aa: ASSRGLASNEQF
d_gene: TRBD2
abundance: .
v_gene: TRBV11-2
j_gene: TRBJ2-1

CDR3aa: ASSLQVVGEQF
d_gene: .
abundance: .
v_gene: TRBV6-2/TRBV6-3
j_gene: TRBJ2-1

CDR3aa: SLQRTVRNEQF
d_gene: .
abundance: .
v_gene: TRBV20-1
j_gene: TRBJ2-1

CDR3aa: ASRKQLAETYNEQF
d_gene: .
abundance: few
v_gene: TRBV7-9
j_gene: TRBJ2-1

CDR3aa: SKTGGRTEAF
d_gene: TRBD1
abundance: .
v_gene: TRBV20-1
j_gene: TRBJ1-1

CDR3aa: ASSYVGGTGANVLT
d_gene: .
abundance: .
v_gene: TRBV6-5
j_gene: TRBJ2-6

CDR3aa: ASSVDEQY
d_gene: .
abundance: few
v_gene: TRBV9
j_gene: TRBJ2-7